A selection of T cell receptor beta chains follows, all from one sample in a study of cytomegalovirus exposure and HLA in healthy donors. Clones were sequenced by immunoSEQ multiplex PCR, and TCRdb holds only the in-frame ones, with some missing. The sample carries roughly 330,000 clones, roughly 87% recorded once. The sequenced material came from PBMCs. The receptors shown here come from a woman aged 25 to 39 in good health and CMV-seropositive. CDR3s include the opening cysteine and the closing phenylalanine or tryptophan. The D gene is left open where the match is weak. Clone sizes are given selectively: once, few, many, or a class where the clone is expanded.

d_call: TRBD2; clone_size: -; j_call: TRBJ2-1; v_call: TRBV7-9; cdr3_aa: CASRLNLGLVRNEQFF; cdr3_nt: TGTGCCAGCAGATTAAACCTTGGACTAGTCCGAAATGAGCAGTTCTTC
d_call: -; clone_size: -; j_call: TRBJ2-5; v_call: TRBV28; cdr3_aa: CASSSELRETQYF; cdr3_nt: TGTGCCAGCAGTTCGGAGCTTCGGGAGACCCAGTACTTC
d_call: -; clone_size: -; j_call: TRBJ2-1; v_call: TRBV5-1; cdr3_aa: CASSPLSVSVSNNEQFF; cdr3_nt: TGCGCCAGCAGTCCTCTTAGCGTCAGCGTTTCGAACAATGAGCAGTTCTTC
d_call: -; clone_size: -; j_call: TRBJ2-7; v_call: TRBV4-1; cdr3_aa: CASSQDSEVYEQYF; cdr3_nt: TGCGCCAGCAGCCAAGATTCAGAAGTGTACGAGCAGTACTTC
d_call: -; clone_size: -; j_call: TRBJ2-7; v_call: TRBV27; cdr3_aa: CASSSGGRIHEQYF; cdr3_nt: TGTGCCAGCAGTTCCGGGGGCCGTATCCACGAGCAGTACTTC
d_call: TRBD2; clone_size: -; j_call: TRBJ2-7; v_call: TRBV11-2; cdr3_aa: CASSPRTSGGYEQYF; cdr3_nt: TGTGCCAGCAGCCCGAGGACTAGCGGGGGTTACGAGCAGTACTTC
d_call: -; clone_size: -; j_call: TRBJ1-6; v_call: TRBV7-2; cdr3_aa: CASSFRNSPLHF; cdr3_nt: TGTGCCAGCAGCTTCCGTAATTCACCCCTCCACTTT
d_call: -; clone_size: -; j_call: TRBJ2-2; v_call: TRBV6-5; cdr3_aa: CASSYSRYLAGELFF; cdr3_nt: TGTGCCAGCAGTTACTCGAGGTATCTCGCAGGGGAGCTGTTTTTT
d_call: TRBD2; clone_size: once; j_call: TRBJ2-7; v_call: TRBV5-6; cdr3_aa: CASSPGWGTTTYEQYF; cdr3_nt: TGTGCCAGCAGCCCGGGGTGGGGGACTACTACCTACGAGCAGTACTTC
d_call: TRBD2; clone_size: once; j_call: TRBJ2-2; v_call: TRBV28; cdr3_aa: CASSAGLAGAWANTGELFF; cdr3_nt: TGTGCCAGCAGTGCGGGACTAGCGGGAGCATGGGCGAACACCGGGGAGCTGTTTTTT
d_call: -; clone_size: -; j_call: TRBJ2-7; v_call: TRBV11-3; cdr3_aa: CASSLDSSGPEQYF; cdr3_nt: TGTGCCAGCAGCTTAGACTCCTCAGGGCCCGAGCAGTACTTC
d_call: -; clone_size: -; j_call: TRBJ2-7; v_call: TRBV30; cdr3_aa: CAWSAATGIEQYF; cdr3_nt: TGTGCCTGGAGTGCCGCCACAGGAATCGAGCAGTACTTC
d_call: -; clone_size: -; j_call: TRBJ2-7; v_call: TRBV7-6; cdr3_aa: CASSLVPGQGGHYEQYF; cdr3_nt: TGTGCCAGCAGCTTAGTGCCGGGCCAAGGAGGCCACTACGAGCAGTACTTC
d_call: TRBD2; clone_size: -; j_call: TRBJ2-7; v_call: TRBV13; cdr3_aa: CASSLRASGPYEQYF; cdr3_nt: TGTGCCAGCAGCTTAAGAGCTAGCGGGCCCTACGAGCAGTACTTC
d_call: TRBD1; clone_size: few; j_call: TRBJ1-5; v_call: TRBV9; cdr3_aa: CASSTGVGGQPQHF; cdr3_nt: TGTGCCAGCAGCACAGGGGTAGGGGGTCAGCCCCAGCATTTT
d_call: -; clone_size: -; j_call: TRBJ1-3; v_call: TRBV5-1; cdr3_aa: CASRDTAGNTIYF; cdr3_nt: TGCGCCAGCAGGGACACGGCTGGAAACACCATATATTTT
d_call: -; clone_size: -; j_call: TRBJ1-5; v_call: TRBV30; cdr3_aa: CAMIGAGVSQPQHF; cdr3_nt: TGTGCCATGATTGGGGCAGGCGTTAGCCAGCCCCAGCATTTT
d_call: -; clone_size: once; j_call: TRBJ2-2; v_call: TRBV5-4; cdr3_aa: CASSFGDTGELFF; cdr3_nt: TGTGCCAGCAGCTTCGGGGACACCGGGGAGCTGTTTTTT
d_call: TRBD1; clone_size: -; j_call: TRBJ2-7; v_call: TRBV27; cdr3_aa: CASSYGQGYEQYF; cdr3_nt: TGTGCCAGCAGTTACGGACAGGGCTACGAGCAGTACTTC
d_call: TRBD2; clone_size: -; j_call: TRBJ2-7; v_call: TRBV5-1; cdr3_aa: CASSPGLAGGYEQYF; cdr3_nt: TGCGCCAGCAGCCCGGGACTAGCGGGGGGTTACGAGCAGTACTTC
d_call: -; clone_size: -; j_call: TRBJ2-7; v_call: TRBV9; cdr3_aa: CASSVAGDTTYEQYF; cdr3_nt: TGTGCCAGCAGCGTAGCCGGGGACACTACCTACGAGCAGTACTTC
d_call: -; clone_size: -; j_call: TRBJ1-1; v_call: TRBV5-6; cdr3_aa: CASTEGSTEAFF; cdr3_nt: TGTGCCAGCACCGAGGGATCCACTGAAGCTTTCTTT
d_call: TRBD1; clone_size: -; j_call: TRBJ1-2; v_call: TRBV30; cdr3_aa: CACKPGQGYLHGYTF; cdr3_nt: TGTGCCTGCAAACCGGGACAGGGTTATCTTCATGGCTACACCTTC
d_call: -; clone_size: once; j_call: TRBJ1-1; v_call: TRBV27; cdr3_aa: CASSSGLRGASEAFF; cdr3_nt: TGTGCCAGCAGCTCGGGCCTTAGGGGGGCTAGTGAAGCTTTCTTT
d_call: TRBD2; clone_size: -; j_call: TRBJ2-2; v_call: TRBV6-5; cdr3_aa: CASSLGLAGELFF; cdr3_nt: TGTGCCAGCAGCTTAGGACTAGCCGGGGAGCTGTTTTTT
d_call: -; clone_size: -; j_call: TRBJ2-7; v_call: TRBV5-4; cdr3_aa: CASSQDPLFSYEQYF; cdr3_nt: TGTGCCAGCAGCCAAGACCCTCTTTTCTCCTACGAGCAGTACTTC
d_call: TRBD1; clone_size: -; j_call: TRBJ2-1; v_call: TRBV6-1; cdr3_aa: CASQPGQGYNEQFF; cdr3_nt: TGTGCCAGCCAACCGGGACAGGGCTACAATGAGCAGTTCTTC
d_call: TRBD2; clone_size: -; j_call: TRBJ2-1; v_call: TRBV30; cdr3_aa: CAWSKPLGLAGGRDEQFF; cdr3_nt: TGTGCCTGGAGTAAACCCCTTGGACTAGCGGGGGGTAGAGATGAGCAGTTCTTC
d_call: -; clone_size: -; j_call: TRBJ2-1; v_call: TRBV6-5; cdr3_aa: CASSYSKQFEQFF; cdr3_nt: TGTGCCAGCAGTTACTCAAAACAGTTCGAGCAGTTCTTC
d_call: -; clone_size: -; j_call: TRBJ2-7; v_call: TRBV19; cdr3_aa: CASSTVGGAGYEQYF; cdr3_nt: TGTGCCAGTAGTACCGTGGGGGGCGCCGGATACGAGCAGTACTTC
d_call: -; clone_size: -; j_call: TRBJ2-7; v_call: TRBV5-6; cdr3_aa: CASSEPRRSYEQYF; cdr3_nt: TGTGCCAGCAGCGAACCTCGGCGCTCCTACGAGCAGTACTTC
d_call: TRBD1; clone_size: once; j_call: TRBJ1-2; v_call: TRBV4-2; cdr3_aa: CASSQEYRGRDYGYTF; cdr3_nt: TGTGCCAGCAGCCAAGAATACAGGGGGCGCGACTATGGCTACACCTTC
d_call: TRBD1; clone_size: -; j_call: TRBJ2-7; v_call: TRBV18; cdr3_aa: CASSPQGQLYEQYF; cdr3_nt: TGTGCCAGCTCACCCCAGGGACAGCTCTACGAGCAGTACTTC
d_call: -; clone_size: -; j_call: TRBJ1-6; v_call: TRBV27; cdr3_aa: CASSPISAEPLHF; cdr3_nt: TGTGCCAGCAGTCCCATCTCCGCTGAGCCCCTCCACTTT
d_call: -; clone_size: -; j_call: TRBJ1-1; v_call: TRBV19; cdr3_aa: CASSIMAMNTEAFF; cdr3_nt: TGTGCCAGTAGTATCATGGCAATGAACACTGAAGCTTTCTTT
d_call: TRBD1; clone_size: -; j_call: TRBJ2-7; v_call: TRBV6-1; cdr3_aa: CASGGQGNEQYF; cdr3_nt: TGTGCCAGCGGGGGACAGGGGAACGAGCAGTACTTC